This entry lists 13 T cell receptor beta chains sequenced from one sample in a study of blood T cells in healthy people across ages. It was with a sample-barcoded 5' primer and a J-beta primer mix that a second PCR of roughly 6 to 12 cycles was run. One entry per CDR3 protein results from TCRdb running MiXCR on the 5' RACE reads. The table has around 800,000 distinct CDR3 sequences, 25% to 30% seen once. The same data also contributed to another study, on T cells of mothers and their children.

Sequencing input: blood. These receptor sequences come from a boy younger than 18 in good health.

This clonotype was seen a few times. The rearrangement joins TRBV6-5 to TRBJ2-7; the match to TRBD2 covers 11 bases. CDR3 length: 13 amino acids. J lost 0 bases, V lost 10 bases, and 2 bases had no gene match. The germline CDR1 and CDR2 sequences are MNHEY and SVGAGI. The CDR3 coding sequence is TGTGCCATCGGGACTAGCGGCTCCTACGAGCAGTACTTC. Translated, it gives CAIGTSGSYEQYF.

J is TRBJ2-3 and V is TRBV6-5, with D perhaps matching TRBD1 (5 bases). The CDR3 consists of 13 residues. The V and J ends lost 6 bases and 0 bases respectively, with 7 bases between them. The germline CDR1 and CDR2 sequences are MNHEY and SVGAGI. The CDR3 bases are TGTGCCAGCAGACGACAGAGCACAGATACGCAGTATTTT. Its protein product is CASRRQSTDTQYF.

This clonotype was seen a few times. The chain links TRBV2 to TRBJ2-7; either TRBD1 or TRBD2 may fit D (5 bases each). There are 12 residues in the CDR3. V was pared by 7 bases and J by 3 bases, with 10 bases between. Germline V lookup: CDR1 SNHLY, CDR2 FYNNEI. The CDR3, as DNA: TGTGCCAGCACGGGACCCGGCTACGAGCAGTACTTC. It codes for CASTGPGYEQYF.

This clonotype was found many times. The DNA of the CDR3 is TGTGCCAGCAGCTTAACTAGCGGGGGGGCCACAGATACGCAGTATTTT. Protein sequence: CASSLTSGGATDTQYF. The rearrangement links TRBV7-3 to TRBJ2-3; 11 nucleotides align to TRBD2. Per the germline V gene, CDR1 is SGHTA and CDR2 is FQGTGA. There are 16 residues in the CDR3. The trim removed 0 bases at V and 2 bases at J, leaving 1 base unmatched.

The CDR3 reads CASDLTGQENTEAFF. CDR3 DNA sequence: TGCGCCAGCGACTTAACGGGACAGGAGAACACTGAAGCTTTCTTT. The chain uses TRBV5-1 and TRBJ1-1, with 8 bases matching TRBD1. The CDR3 sequence is 15 residues long. V dropped 7 bases and J dropped 1; count of bases not matched to a gene: 9. Germline V gives CDR1 SGHRS, CDR2 YFSETQ.

The V and J genes are TRBV27 and TRBJ2-7, with TRBD1 matching over 7 bases. CDR3 length: 14 residues. The V segment lost 4 bases and the J segment 2 bases; nucleotides outside the gene matches: 5. Germline V gene sequence: CDR1 MNHEY, CDR2 SMNVEV (reference sequence). The CDR3 spells CASSYRQGPYEQYF. CDR3 bases: TGTGCCAGCAGTTACCGACAGGGTCCCTACGAGCAGTACTTC.

This clonotype appeared many times. The junction departs from the called germline gene at one end, perhaps through a read error. The V and J genes are TRBV4-1 and TRBJ2-5, with 11 bases identical to TRBD2. The V gene's germline CDR1 is MGHRA and CDR2 YSYEKL. The length of the CDR3 is 14 residues. Written as DNA, the CDR3 is TGTGCCAGCAGCCAGGGACTAGCGGAAGAGACCCAGTACTTC. Translated, it gives CASSQGLAEETQYF.

The table lists this clonotype with many counts. This chain connects TRBV10-1 to TRBJ2-5; the D is unclear. Germline CDR1 WNHNN, CDR2 SYGVQD (reference sequence). Deletions cut 4 bases from V and 4 bases from J, with 7 bases between. CDR3 length: 12 amino acids. The CDR3 sequence is CASSAPGETQYF. In DNA form, the CDR3 reads TGCGCCAGCAGTGCCCCGGGAGAGACCCAGTACTTC.

On this clonotype itself: A single base separates this from a much larger clone, so it may be a read error. The chain recombines TRBV7-9 with TRBJ1-3; 7 bases match TRBD1. J gave up 0 bases and V 3 bases, and 2 bases lay outside the gene matches. The CDR3 totals 15 residues. The germline V gene encodes CDR1 SEHNR and CDR2 FQNEAQ (reference sequence). The DNA for the CDR3 is TGTGCCAGCAGCTTGCGGGACAGCTCTGGAAACACCATATATTTT. It specifies CASSLRDSSGNTIYF.

V is TRBV24-1 and J is TRBJ1-5; 8 positions match TRBD1. In germline, CDR1 is KGHDR, CDR2 SFDVKD. The CDR3 spans 15 residues. V was clipped by 6 bases and J by 6 bases; unmatched bases: 9. CDR3 amino acids: CATSPGRGPRQPQHF. CDR3 DNA: TGTGCCACCAGTCCGGGCAGGGGGCCACGTCAGCCCCAGCATTTT.

This clonotype was counted a few times. The chain joins TRBV28 to TRBJ2-1, with 9 bases identical to TRBD1. This CDR3 spans 18 amino acids. The germline V gene has CDR1 MDHEN and CDR2 SYDVKM. V lost 2 bases and J lost 9; bases outside the gene matches: 17. The CDR3 nucleotides read TGTGCCAGCAGTTTAATAGGCGGGGACAGGGTACCGATCGGTGAGCAGTTCTTC. Residues: CASSLIGGDRVPIGEQFF.

The table lists this clonotype with a count of one. The chain is built from TRBV3-1 and TRBJ1-5; D ambiguous. Trimming stripped 1 base from V and 5 bases from J, with 9 bases between. Germline CDR1 LGHDT, CDR2 YNNKEL (reference sequence). The CDR3 has 14 amino acids. The CDR3 is CASSQGIGYQPQHF. CDR3 nucleotide sequence: TGTGCCAGCAGCCAAGGCATAGGGTATCAGCCCCAGCATTTT.

The chain has TRBV9 and TRBJ2-5, with D perhaps TRBD1 (5 bases). The CDR3 has 14 residues. V dropped 4 bases and J dropped 5 bases, with 15 bases sitting between them. The germline V gene encodes CDR1 SGDLS and CDR2 YYNGEE. CDR3 amino acids: CASSPTTAGETQYF. The CDR3 region has the DNA TGTGCCAGCAGCCCAACAACGGCAGGGGAGACCCAGTACTTC.